The 13 T cell receptor beta chains below were found in one sample sequenced in a study of blood T cell repertoires in COVID-19 (dated by TCRdb to between 2020 and 2021). Libraries came from the immunoSEQ multiplex PCR assay. Drawn from immuneACCESS, this table holds only the in-frame rearrangements with V and J called that TCRdb kept. Clones are partly lost; checked studies trace under half to an unresolved V gene and leave the rest unexplained. The sample records roughly 330,000 clones, approximately 87% of which are singletons. In total, the top ten clones hold roughly 5% of the sample. Sequencing input: PBMCs or T cells enriched from blood (not recorded which). The receptors originated from a woman aged 25-40 years who had recovered from COVID-19.

This clone was recorded only once. CDR3 bases: TGTGCCAGCAGCATACAGGGGGCGGCTACAGATACGCAGTATTTT. Translated: CASSIQGAATDTQYF. This rearrangement joins TRBV5-4 to TRBJ2-3; TRBD1 matches 9 bases. Germline V gene sequence: CDR1 SGHNT, CDR2 YYREEE (reference sequence). V dropped 4 bases and J dropped 3; count of bases not matched to a gene: 6. The CDR3 consists of 15 residues.

The chain uses TRBV5-1 and TRBJ1-3; D gene ambiguous. The CDR3 loop spans 15 amino acids. Germline V gene lookup returns CDR1 SGHRS and CDR2 YFSETQ. Trimming pared 3 bases from V and 1 base from J, leaving 11 bases between. CDR3 amino acids: CASSSSGGSGNTIYF. CDR3 DNA: TGCGCCAGCAGCTCCTCGGGAGGGTCTGGAAACACCATATATTTT.

The rearrangement joins TRBV28 to TRBJ1-1, with D hard to call. Germline values: CDR1 MDHEN, CDR2 SYDVKM. This CDR3 spans 14 amino acids. Between the trimmed V and J ends, which lost 6 bases and 2 bases, there was a span of 13 bases. CDR3 sequence (DNA): TGTGCCAGCAGGTCCGTAGGAGGTAACACTGAAGCTTTCTTT. Translated, it gives CASRSVGGNTEAFF.

The chain links TRBV19 to TRBJ1-5; 7 bases agree with TRBD1. The junction had 7 bases not matched to a gene; V was cut back by 5 bases and J by 0 bases. CDR3 size: 16 residues. CDR1 LNHDA and CDR2 SQIVND come from the germline V gene (reference sequence). The CDR3 here is CASSPRDSHSNQPQHF. In DNA form, the CDR3 reads TGTGCCAGTAGTCCCCGGGACAGCCATAGCAATCAGCCCCAGCATTTT.

This clone showed up just a few times. The gene calls are TRBV4-2 and TRBJ1-4; 8 bases agree with TRBD1. This CDR3 is 15 amino acids long. J lost 5 bases, V lost 4 bases, and 6 bases had no gene match. Germline-derived CDR1 and CDR2 are LGHNA and YNFKEQ. Here the CDR3 DNA reads TGTGCCAGCAGCCCGATCTCAGGGGGCAATGAAAAACTGTTTTTT. Its protein product is CASSPISGGNEKLFF.

The chain links TRBV29-1 to TRBJ2-7; D ambiguous. Germline CDR1 reads SQVTM; CDR2 reads ANQGSEA. V lost 7 bases to trimming and J lost 3 bases, with 16 bases between them. The CDR3 runs to 13 residues. The CDR3 DNA sequence: TGCAGCGCCCAAAACCTCCCGAGCTACGAGCAGTACTTC. Its protein is CSAQNLPSYEQYF.

This sequence joins TRBV6-5 and TRBJ1-2, with 9 bases matching TRBD1. CDR1 and CDR2 (germline): MNHEY, SVGAGI. The trim removed 6 bases at V and 5 bases at J, leaving 7 bases unmatched. This CDR3 comprises 14 residues. CDR3 sequence (DNA): TGTGCCAGCAGCGTACAGGGGGCGCGGTATGGCTACACCTTC. It yields the protein CASSVQGARYGYTF.

V usage is TRBV7-2 and J usage is TRBJ2-2, with 10 bases identical to TRBD2. The CDR3 is 15 residues long. Germline-derived CDR1 and CDR2 are SGHTA and FQGNSA. J gave up 4 bases and V 5 bases, and 4 bases lay outside the gene matches. The CDR3 region is CASSATSGVTGELFF. The CDR3 coding sequence is TGTGCCAGCAGCGCCACTAGCGGGGTCACCGGGGAGCTGTTTTTT.

This clone was seen more than once but under ten times. The chain employs TRBV19 and TRBJ1-2; D is perhaps TRBD1 (5 bases). Trimming removed 2 bases from V and 7 bases from J, with 17 bases in between. The CDR3 consists of 15 residues. Per the germline V gene, CDR1 is LNHDA and CDR2 is SQIVND (reference sequence). CDR3 loop: CASSIPGTRPAGYTF. CDR3 coding DNA: TGTGCCAGTAGTATACCCGGGACTCGTCCCGCTGGCTACACCTTC. The entire variable domain, with the rest obtained from reference TRBV19 and TRBJ1-2, is as follows: DGGITQSPKYLFRKEGQNVTLSCEQNLNHDAMYWYRQDPGQGLRLIYYSQIVNDFQKGDIAEGYSVSREKKESFPLTVTSAQKNPTAFYLCASSIPGTRPAGYTFGSGTRLTVV.

This clone was counted a single time. V is TRBV27 and J is TRBJ1-1, with 7 bases fitting TRBD1. Germline V gene lookup returns CDR1 MNHEY and CDR2 SMNVEV (reference sequence). The CDR3 is 14 residues long. Unmatched junction bases numbered 5, after V lost 3 bases and J lost 4 bases. CDR3 DNA: TGTGCCAGCAGTTTGTCGACAGGGATCACTGAAGCTTTCTTT. Translated: CASSLSTGITEAFF.

In regard to this clone: Other DNA sequences in this sample translate to the same CDR3. The V gene is TRBV20-1, the J gene TRBJ2-1, with no clear D. CDR1 is DFQATT and CDR2 is SNEGSKA in the germline V gene (reference sequence). The V gene lost 2 bases and the J gene lost 4 bases, with 3 bases spanning the gap. This CDR3 comprises 11 residues. CDR3 residues: CSARPYNEQFF. In DNA form, the CDR3 reads TGCAGTGCTAGACCATACAATGAGCAGTTCTTC.

The chain carries TRBV28 and TRBJ2-7, with a weak D call TRBD1 (6 bases). V lost 5 bases and J lost 5, with 19 bases in between. Per germline, CDR1 MDHEN and CDR2 SYDVKM. The CDR3 has 15 amino acids. CDR3 nucleotide sequence: TGTGCCAGCAGTCTCCGCCCTACAGGGTTCAACGAGCAGTACTTC. This sequence encodes CASSLRPTGFNEQYF.

This chain joins TRBV5-1 and TRBJ2-2; perhaps TRBD2 as D (6 bases). V was clipped by 5 bases and J by 3 bases, with 17 bases between them. Germline CDR1 SGHRS, CDR2 YFSETQ. CDR3 length: 16 amino acids. CDR3 DNA: TGCGCCAGCAGTGTACTAGCCGGGGGTGACACCGGGGAGCTGTTTTTT. The encoded protein is CASSVLAGGDTGELFF.